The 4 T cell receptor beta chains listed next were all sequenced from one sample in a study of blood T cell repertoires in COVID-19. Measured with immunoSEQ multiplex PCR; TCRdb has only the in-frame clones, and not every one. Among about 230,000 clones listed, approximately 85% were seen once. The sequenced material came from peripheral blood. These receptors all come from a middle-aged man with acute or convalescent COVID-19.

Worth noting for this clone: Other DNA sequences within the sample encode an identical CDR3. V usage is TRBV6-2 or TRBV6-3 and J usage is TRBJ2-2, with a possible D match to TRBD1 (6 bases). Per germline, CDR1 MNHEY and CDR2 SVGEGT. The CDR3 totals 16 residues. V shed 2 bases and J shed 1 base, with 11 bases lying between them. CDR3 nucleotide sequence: TGTGCCAGCAGTTACGAACAGGGCCGGAACACCGGGGAGCTGTTTTTT. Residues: CASSYEQGRNTGELFF.

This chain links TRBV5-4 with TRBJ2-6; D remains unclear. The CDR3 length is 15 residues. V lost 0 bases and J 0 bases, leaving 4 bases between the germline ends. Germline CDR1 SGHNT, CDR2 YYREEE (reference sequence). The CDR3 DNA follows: TGTGCCAGCAGCTTGGCCTTCTCTGGGGCCAACGTCCTGACTTTC. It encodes CASSLAFSGANVLTF.

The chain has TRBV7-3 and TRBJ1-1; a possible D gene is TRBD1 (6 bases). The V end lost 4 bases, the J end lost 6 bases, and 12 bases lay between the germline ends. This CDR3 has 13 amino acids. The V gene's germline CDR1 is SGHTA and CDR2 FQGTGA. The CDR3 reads CASSSTPGAEAFF. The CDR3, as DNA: TGTGCCAGCAGCTCCACCCCAGGGGCTGAAGCTTTCTTT.

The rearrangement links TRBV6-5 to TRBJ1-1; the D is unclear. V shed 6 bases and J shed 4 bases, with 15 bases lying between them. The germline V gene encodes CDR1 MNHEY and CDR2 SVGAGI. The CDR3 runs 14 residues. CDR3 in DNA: TGTGCCAGCAGATCCCAGAGGTTGGGCACTGAAGCTTTCTTT. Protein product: CASRSQRLGTEAFF.